This T cell receptor (beta chain) was profiled in a study of blood T cell repertoires in COVID-19. Overall study: Sample material is recorded as cDNA or gDNA derived from T cells, B-cell-depleted T cells, or PBMCs.

The CDR3 runs 14 residues. The germline V gene encodes CDR1 LNHDA and CDR2 SQIVND (reference sequence). V lost 4 bases to trimming and J lost 1 base; unmatched junction nucleotides: 3. Participant age was about 18 to 95 years, and participants resided in around 24 US areas. Researchers sorted participants into cohorts using their self-reported clinical history. Two negative PCRs, clearance, or symptom resolution were required of recovered Cohort 3 donors. Assay used: immunoSEQ multiplex PCR; TCRdb lists only in-frame clones, some missing. Seen here are about 430,000 clones, around 87% observed once, and the top ten hold approximately 1.2%.

The sample comprised PBMCs or T cells enriched from blood (not recorded which). The rearrangement uses TRBV19 and TRBJ2-7; 8 bases map to TRBD2. This TCR derives from a man younger than 45 who had recovered from COVID-19. The chain's CDR3 is CASSTVAGSYEQYF. In nucleotides, the CDR3 is TGTGCCAGTAGTACGGTAGCGGGATCCTACGAGCAGTACTTC.